The 10 T cell receptor beta chains given below trace back to one sample, sequenced in a study of blood T cell repertoires in COVID-19. Profiled with immunoSEQ multiplex PCR; TCRdb holds only in-frame clones, not every one. The table lists about 120,000 clones, over 75% of them singletons. The sample consisted of peripheral blood. These TCRs come from a man older than 75 with acute or convalescent COVID-19.

The chain has TRBV19 and TRBJ1-5; D is uncertain. V lost 5 bases, J lost 4 bases, and 12 bases lay in between. CDR1 LNHDA and CDR2 SQIVND come from the germline V gene (reference sequence). CDR3 length equals 14 residues. The CDR3 DNA reads as TGTGCCAGTAGTTCCGGACGGGATAATCAGCCCCAGCATTTT. Encoded protein: CASSSGRDNQPQHF.

J is TRBJ2-1 and V is TRBV27; 10 positions agree with TRBD2. The CDR3 loop spans 17 amino acids. Germline V gene sequence: CDR1 MNHEY, CDR2 SMNVEV (reference sequence). V lost 3 bases and J lost 3; bases outside the gene matches: 8. Here the CDR3 reads CASSFQGLAGDYNEQFF. CDR3 DNA: TGTGCCAGCAGTTTCCAGGGGCTAGCGGGGGACTACAATGAGCAGTTCTTC.

V is TRBV3-1 (or the pseudogene TRBV3-2) and J is TRBJ1-1, with 7 positions matching TRBD1. From germline, CDR1 is LGHDT and CDR2 YNNKEL (reference sequence). The junction had 7 bases not matched to a gene; V was cut back by 1 base and J by 2 bases. CDR3 length: 16 residues. CDR3 sequence: CASSQGPAGGNTEAFF. DNA for the CDR3: TGTGCCAGCAGCCAAGGTCCGGCAGGGGGAAACACTGAAGCTTTCTTT.

The J gene is TRBJ1-6, the V gene TRBV7-3; 7 bases are shared with TRBD1. The CDR3 loop spans 15 amino acids. From germline, CDR1 is SGHTA and CDR2 FQGTGA. The V and J ends lost 4 bases and 6 bases, in that order; junction bases with no gene match: 6. CDR3 bases: TGTGCCAGCAGCTGGAAGGGGGCGGGTAATTCACCCCTCCACTTT. It yields the protein CASSWKGAGNSPLHF.

The chain recombines TRBV29-1 with TRBJ1-1; perhaps TRBD1 as D (5 bases). CDR3 length: 14 residues. Trimming removed 6 bases from V and 0 bases from J, with 14 bases in between. Germline V gives CDR1 SQVTM, CDR2 ANQGSEA. The CDR3 reads CSVAQEGMNTEAFF. CDR3 bases: TGCAGCGTCGCCCAGGAGGGGATGAACACTGAAGCTTTCTTT.

CDR3 protein: CASYGLGLATDTQYF. The CDR3 DNA sequence: TGTGCCAGTTACGGATTAGGACTAGCAACAGATACGCAGTATTTT. V and J are TRBV28 and TRBJ2-3; TRBD2 aligns across 8 bases. Unmatched junction bases numbered 11, after V lost 9 bases and J lost 3 bases. The CDR3 totals 15 residues. In germline, CDR1 is MDHEN, CDR2 SYDVKM.

This clone has a handful of counts. This rearrangement joins TRBV7-2 to TRBJ2-4; no definite D call. Per germline, CDR1 SGHTA and CDR2 FQGNSA. Trimming removed 2 bases from V and 4 bases from J, with 12 bases in between. The CDR3 contains 15 residues. The CDR3 is CASSLSVRYKNIQYF. The CDR3 bases are TGTGCCAGCAGCTTAAGCGTTCGGTATAAAAACATTCAGTACTTC.

The chain combines TRBV9 with TRBJ1-3; D unclear. CDR1 and CDR2 from the germline V gene are SGDLS and YYNGEE. The CDR3 consists of 17 residues. V was trimmed by 0 bases and J by 0 bases, leaving 13 bases between them. This CDR3 reads CASSVDHSRSSGNTIYF. The CDR3 DNA follows: TGTGCCAGCAGCGTAGATCACAGTCGAAGCTCTGGAAACACCATATATTTT.

The chain carries TRBV6-5 and TRBJ2-5; D not resolved. Germline lookup yields CDR1 MNHEY and CDR2 SVGAGI. Trimming left V 2 bases short and J 4 bases short, with 8 bases between. The CDR3 contains 13 residues. CDR3: CASSYRVRETQYF. CDR3 DNA sequence: TGTGCCAGCAGTTACAGAGTTCGAGAGACCCAGTACTTC.

This clone was picked up a small number of times. V is TRBV25-1 and J is TRBJ1-6; D unresolved. This CDR3 is 12 amino acids long. From germline, CDR1 is MGHDK and CDR2 SYGVNS. The V end was cut by 5 bases, the J end by 7 bases, with 6 bases between. The CDR3 nucleotides are TGTGCCAGCAGTTGGAGCAATTCACCCCTCCACTTT. This translates into CASSWSNSPLHF.